A single T cell receptor (beta chain) is shown here with its context. Methods used by the authors: Cell counts per sample came from amplifying reference gene primers. Sequenced by immunoSEQ multiplex PCR; TCRdb stores in-frame clones only, minus some. V, J and clone size were drawn from that table, and D and trimming were deduced from the DNA. The data show about 370,000 clones, roughly 86% seen once. Patients at the Seattle site were enrolled during active infection and followed longitudinally. This specimen belongs to a study of blood T cell repertoires in COVID-19. Study overall: Samples representing acute and convalescent COVID-19 were sourced from the United States, Italy and Spain. The cDNA or gDNA used as material had been derived from T cells, B-cell-depleted T cells, or PBMCs.

This clonotype originated in a woman aged 25-40 years with COVID-19, enrolled during active disease. The sequencing input was peripheral blood.

The CDR3 DNA reads TGTGCCAGCAGTTACCCGGGGGACAGACCCCTCCACTTT. Translated: CASSYPGDRPLHF. The V and J genes are TRBV6-6 and TRBJ1-6; 7 bases are shared with TRBD1. Germline CDR1 is MNHNY and CDR2 is SVGAGI (reference sequence). The V and J ends lost 2 bases and 12 bases, in that order; junction bases with no gene match: 4. This CDR3 comprises 13 residues.